Sequencing of this T cell receptor (beta chain) was carried out in a study of T-cell reconstitution after alpha-beta-depleted transplantation in children. This CDR3 has 14 amino acids. Trimming stripped 6 bases from V and 7 bases from J, with 17 bases between. Germline CDR1 reads SGDLS; CDR2 reads YYNGEE. Unique molecular identifiers were used to barcode this TCRbeta library. One entry per CDR3 protein results from TCRdb running MiXCR on the PCR reads. The sample holds around 94,000 distinct CDR3 sequences, about 7.5% seen once. Study-wide points: From newly produced T cells came most of the T-cell counts and diversity one year after transplant. About two months after transplant, alpha-beta T cells reportedly came from several hundred expanded graft clones. It was surviving recipient T cells and thymic progenitors that gave some patients high TCRbeta diversity at day 60.

As regards this clonotype: Its antigen is still unknown.

The source is a boy aged 2 to 10 with acute lymphoblastic leukemia, due to receive a stem cell transplant. The rearrangement uses TRBV9 and TRBJ2-1; D uncertain. The sequencing here drew on PBMCs, taken before TCRalphabeta/CD19-depleted stem cell transplant. DNA for the CDR3: TGTGCCAGCAACCCCCTGACCAGGCCGAATGAGCAGTTCTTC. Residues: CASNPLTRPNEQFF.